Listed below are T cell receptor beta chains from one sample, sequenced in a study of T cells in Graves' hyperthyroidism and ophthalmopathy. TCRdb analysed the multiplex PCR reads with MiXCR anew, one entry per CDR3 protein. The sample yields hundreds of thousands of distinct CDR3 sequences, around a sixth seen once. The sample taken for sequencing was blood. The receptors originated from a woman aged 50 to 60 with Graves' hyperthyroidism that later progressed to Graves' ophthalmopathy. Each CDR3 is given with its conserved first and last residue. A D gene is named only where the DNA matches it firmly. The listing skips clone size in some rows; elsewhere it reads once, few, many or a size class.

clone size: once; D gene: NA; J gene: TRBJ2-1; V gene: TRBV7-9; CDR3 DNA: TGTGCCAGCAGCCCGACAACGACTAAGGGCAATGAGCAGTTCTTC; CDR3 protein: CASSPTTTKGNEQFF
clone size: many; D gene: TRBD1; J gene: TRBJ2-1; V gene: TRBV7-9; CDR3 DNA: TGTGCCAGCCAACAGGGGGGAGAGCAGTTCTTC; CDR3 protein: CASQQGGEQFF
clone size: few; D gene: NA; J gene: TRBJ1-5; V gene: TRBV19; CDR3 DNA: TGTGCCAGTATGGGGAGGGTGGGGGATCAGCCCCAGCATTTT; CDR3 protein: CASMGRVGDQPQHF
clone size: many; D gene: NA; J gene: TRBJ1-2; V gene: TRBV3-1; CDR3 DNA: TGTGCCAGCAGCCAAGGACAGTATGGCTACACCTTC; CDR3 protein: CASSQGQYGYTF
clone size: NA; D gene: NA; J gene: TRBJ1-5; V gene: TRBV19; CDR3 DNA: TGTGCCAGTAGTATACAGGACGCTCAGCCCCAGCATTTT; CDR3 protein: CASSIQDAQPQHF
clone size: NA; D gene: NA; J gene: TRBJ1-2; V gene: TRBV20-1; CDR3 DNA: TGCAGTGCTAGACTAGACCCTCGCCGCTACACCTTC; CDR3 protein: CSARLDPRRYTF
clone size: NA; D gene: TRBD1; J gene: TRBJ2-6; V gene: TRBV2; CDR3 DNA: TGTGCCAGCAGTTCAGGAAGGACAGGCAAACGTACGGGGGCCAACGTCCTGACTTTC; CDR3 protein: CASSSGRTGKRTGANVLTF
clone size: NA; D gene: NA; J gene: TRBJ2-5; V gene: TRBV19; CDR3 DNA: TGTGCCAGTAAGTCACGCGGTCAAGAGACCCAGTACTTC; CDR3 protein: CASKSRGQETQYF
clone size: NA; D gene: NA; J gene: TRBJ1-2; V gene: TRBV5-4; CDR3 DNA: TGTGCCAGCAGTACTACCTTCGGGGCCAACTATGGCTACACCTTC; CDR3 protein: CASSTTFGANYGYTF
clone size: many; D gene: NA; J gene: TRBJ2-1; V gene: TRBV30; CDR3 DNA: TGTGCCTGGAGTGAACGGGAGCAGTTCTTC; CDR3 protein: CAWSEREQFF
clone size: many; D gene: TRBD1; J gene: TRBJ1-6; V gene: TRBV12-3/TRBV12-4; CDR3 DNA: TGTGCCAGCAGTGACCGGGACAGGGTGTCACCCCTCCACTTT; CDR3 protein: CASSDRDRVSPLHF
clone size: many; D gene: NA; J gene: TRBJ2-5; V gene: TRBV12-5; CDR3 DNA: TGTGCTAGTGGCCTCCAGGGCTTGGAGACCCAGTACTTC; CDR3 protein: CASGLQGLETQYF
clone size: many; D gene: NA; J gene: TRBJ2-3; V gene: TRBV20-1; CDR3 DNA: TGCAGTGCTAGAGTTTGGGGCCGGAGCACAGATACGCAGTATTTT; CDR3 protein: CSARVWGRSTDTQYF
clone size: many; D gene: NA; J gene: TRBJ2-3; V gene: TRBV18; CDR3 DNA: TGTGCCAGCTCACCGACAGCAAGCACAGATACGCAGTATTTT; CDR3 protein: CASSPTASTDTQYF
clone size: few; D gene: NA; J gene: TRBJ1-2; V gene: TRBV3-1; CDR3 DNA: TGTGCCAGCAGCTTAGAGGGACGGCTTTATGGCTACACCTTC; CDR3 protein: CASSLEGRLYGYTF
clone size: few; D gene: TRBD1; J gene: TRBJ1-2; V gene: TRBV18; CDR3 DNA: TGTGCCAGCTCACCACGACAGGGGCCTCTTAGTAACTATGGCTACACCTTC; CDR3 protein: CASSPRQGPLSNYGYTF
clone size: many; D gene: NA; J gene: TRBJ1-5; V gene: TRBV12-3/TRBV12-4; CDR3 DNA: TGTGCCAGCAGTTTAGGTACGGGTCGGGAGCCCCAGCATTTT; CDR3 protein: CASSLGTGREPQHF
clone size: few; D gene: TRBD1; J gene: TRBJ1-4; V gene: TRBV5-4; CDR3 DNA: TGTGCCAGCAGGTCCGGGACAGAAACTGAAAAACTGTTTTTT; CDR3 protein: CASRSGTETEKLFF